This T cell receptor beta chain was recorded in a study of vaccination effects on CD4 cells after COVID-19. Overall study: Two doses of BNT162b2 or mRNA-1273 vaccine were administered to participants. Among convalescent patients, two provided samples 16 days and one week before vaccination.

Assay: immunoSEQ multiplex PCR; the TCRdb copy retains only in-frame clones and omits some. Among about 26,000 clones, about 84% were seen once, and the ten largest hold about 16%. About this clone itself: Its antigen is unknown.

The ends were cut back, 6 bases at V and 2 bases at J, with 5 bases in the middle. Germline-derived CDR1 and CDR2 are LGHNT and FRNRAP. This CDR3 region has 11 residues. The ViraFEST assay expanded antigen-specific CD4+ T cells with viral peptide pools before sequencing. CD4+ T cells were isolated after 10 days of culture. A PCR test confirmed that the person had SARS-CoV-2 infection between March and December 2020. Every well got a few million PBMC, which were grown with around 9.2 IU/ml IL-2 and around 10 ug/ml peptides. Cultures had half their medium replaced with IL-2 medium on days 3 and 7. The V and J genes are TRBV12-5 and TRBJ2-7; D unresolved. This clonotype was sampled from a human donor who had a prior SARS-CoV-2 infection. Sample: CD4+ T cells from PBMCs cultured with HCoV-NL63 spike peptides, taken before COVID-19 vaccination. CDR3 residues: CASGNPYEQYF. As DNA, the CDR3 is TGTGCTAGTGGGAATCCCTACGAGCAGTACTTC.